This T cell receptor (beta chain) is from a study of blood T cell repertoires in COVID-19. Across the study: Sites in the United States, Italy and Spain provided acute and convalescent COVID-19 samples. PBMCs, B-cell-depleted T cells, or T cells provided the cDNA or gDNA that made up the material.

CDR1 is SGHTA, CDR2 FQGNSA, per germline. The ends were cut back, 1 base at V and 1 base at J, with 4 bases in the middle. The CDR3 spans 13 residues. Authors' processing steps: Scientists estimated how many nucleated cells there were by amplifying reference gene primers. The protocol was immunoSEQ multiplex PCR, while the TCRdb copy is restricted to in-frame clones and leaves out a portion. The D gene and trimming were derived from the DNA, and the V and J assignments and clone size from that table. The data hold some 300,000 clones, with around nine tenths observed a single time. This clone was found a few times. This sample includes further DNA sequences coding for the same CDR3. In terms of age and location, participants ranged from roughly 18 to 95 years and lived in under 30 US areas.

The rearrangement uses TRBV7-2 and TRBJ1-1; no firm D call. The source material was PBMCs or T cells enriched from blood (not recorded which). The TCR was taken from a woman in her 50s who had been exposed to COVID-19. The CDR3, as DNA: TGTGCCAGCAGCTTAGATAGGAACACTGAAGCTTTCTTT. Its translation: CASSLDRNTEAFF.